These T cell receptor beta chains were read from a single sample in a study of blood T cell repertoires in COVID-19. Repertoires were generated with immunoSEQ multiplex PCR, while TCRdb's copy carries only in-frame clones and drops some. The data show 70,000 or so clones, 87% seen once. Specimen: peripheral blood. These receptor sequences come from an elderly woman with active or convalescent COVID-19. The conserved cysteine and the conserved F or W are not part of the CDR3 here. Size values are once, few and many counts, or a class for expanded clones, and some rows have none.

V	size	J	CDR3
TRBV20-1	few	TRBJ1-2	SASPGYT
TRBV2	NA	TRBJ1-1	ASLKDSGGEAF
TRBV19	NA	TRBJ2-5	ASSITVAGQETQY
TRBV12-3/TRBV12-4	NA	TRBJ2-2	ASNKQGELF
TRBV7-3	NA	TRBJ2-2	ASSLIQGASGELF
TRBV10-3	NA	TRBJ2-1	AIMSGQSSYNEQF
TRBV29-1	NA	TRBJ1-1	SVFQGTANTEAF
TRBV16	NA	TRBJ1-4	ASSPRTGYEKLF
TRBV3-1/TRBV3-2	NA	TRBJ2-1	ASSLYYEQF
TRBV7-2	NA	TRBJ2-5	ASSQTFQETQY
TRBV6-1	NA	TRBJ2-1	ASSEAREQF
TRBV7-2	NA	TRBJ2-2	ASSLNTGELF
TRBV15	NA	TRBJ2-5	ATSRDRTGGRETQY
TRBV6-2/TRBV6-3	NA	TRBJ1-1	ASSYGTRKWVKAF
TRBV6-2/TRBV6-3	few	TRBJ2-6	ASSHRSSGANVLT
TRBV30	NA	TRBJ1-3	AWSGGYSGNTIY
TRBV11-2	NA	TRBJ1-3	ASSSTGGAGNTIY
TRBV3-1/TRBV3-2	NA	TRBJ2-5	ASSLKETQY
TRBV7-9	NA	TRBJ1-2	ASSASRVNGYT
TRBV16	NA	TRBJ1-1	ASSQGQGWSF
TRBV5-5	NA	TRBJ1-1	ASSFDLNTEAF
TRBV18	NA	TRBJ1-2	ASSPPPGKGGYT
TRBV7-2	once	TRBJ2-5	ASSPRAGLAGGETQY
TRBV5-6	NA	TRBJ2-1	ASSHPTDNEQF
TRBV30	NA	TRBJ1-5	AWSLQGDQPQH
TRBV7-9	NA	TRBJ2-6	ASSARVSRGSGANVLT
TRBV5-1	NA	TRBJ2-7	ASSLTSGTAYEQY
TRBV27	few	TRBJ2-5	ASRTQKTSGRETQY
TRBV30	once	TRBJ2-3	AWSVLLAGQDTQY
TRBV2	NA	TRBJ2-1	ASSRSGGDYNEQF
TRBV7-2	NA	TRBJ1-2	ASSFTPGNYGYT
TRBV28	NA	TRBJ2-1	ASRPPKRGNEQF
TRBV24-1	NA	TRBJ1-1	ATSEITGANTEAF
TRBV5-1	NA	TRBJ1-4	ASALLQVGEKLF
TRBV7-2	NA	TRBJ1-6	ASSLLSGGNSPLH
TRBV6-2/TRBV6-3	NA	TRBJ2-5	ASSYNGGRETQY
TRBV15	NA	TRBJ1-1	ATSRERENTEAF
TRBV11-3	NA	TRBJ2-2	ASSTGTGDTGELF
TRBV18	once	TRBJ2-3	ASSPGTGTDTQY
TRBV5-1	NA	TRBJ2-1	ASSPGQIYNEQF
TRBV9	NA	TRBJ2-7	ASSPSWGRDYSYEQY
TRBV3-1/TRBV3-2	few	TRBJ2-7	ASSQGTHTSYEQY
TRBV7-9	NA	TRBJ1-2	ASSLVTVNYGYT
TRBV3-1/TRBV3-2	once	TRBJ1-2	ASSQASQGQGYYGYT
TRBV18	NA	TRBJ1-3	ASSPGQGGGNTIY
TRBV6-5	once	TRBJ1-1	ASSWGDRAFGTEAF
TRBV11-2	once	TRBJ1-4	ASSLVTGGGRNEKLF